A selection of T cell receptor beta chains follows, all from one sample in a study of blood T cell repertoires in COVID-19. The repertoire was sequenced with immunoSEQ multiplex PCR; TCRdb's copy has only in-frame clones and lacks some. The sample holds under 350,000 clones, nearly 90% seen once. What was sequenced was PBMCs or T cells enriched from blood (not recorded which). The source is an older woman who had recovered from COVID-19. The CDR3 runs from the conserved cysteine through the conserved F or W. The D gene is left open where the match is weak. The size of a clone is reported for some rows only, either as once, few or many, or as a class for expanded clones.

NA | TRBJ1-1 | NA | TRBV9 | CASSHPLGVGNTEAFF | TGTGCCAGCAGTCATCCTCTCGGGGTAGGAAACACTGAAGCTTTCTTT
NA | TRBJ1-3 | NA | TRBV5-4 | CASRTQGNENTIYF | TGTGCCAGCAGAACTCAGGGGAACGAAAACACCATATATTTT
NA | TRBJ2-3 | TRBD2 | TRBV6-5 | CASSSGGGRGDTQYF | TGTGCCAGCTCCTCGGGGGGGGGCAGAGGAGATACGCAGTATTTT
once | TRBJ2-1 | NA | TRBV11-2 | CASRSLGDEQFF | TGTGCCAGCAGATCGTTAGGGGATGAGCAGTTCTTC
NA | TRBJ1-4 | NA | TRBV6-5 | CASRGGTDRKLFF | TGTGCCAGCAGGGGAGGGACCGATAGAAAACTGTTTTTT
NA | TRBJ1-4 | TRBD1 | TRBV2 | CASSEDRQGSGKLFF | TGTGCCAGCAGTGAAGACAGACAGGGGTCGGGAAAACTGTTTTTT
NA | TRBJ1-5 | TRBD1 | TRBV27 | CASSSAGTGWSQPQHF | TGTGCCAGCAGTTCGGCCGGGACAGGTTGGAGTCAGCCCCAGCATTTT
NA | TRBJ1-6 | NA | TRBV6-7 | CASSYPMRVIHSPLHF | TGTGCCAGCAGTTACCCGATGAGGGTAATCCATTCACCCCTCCACTTT
NA | TRBJ2-2 | TRBD2 | TRBV7-9 | CASSLRTSYTGELFF | TGTGCCAGCAGCTTGCGGACTAGTTATACCGGGGAGCTGTTTTTT
NA | TRBJ2-2 | NA | TRBV28 | CASRVGQSNTGELFF | TGTGCCAGCAGAGTGGGGCAGTCGAACACCGGGGAGCTGTTTTTT
once | TRBJ1-1 | NA | TRBV11-2 | CASSQTQVGGTEAFF | TGTGCCAGCAGCCAAACCCAGGTGGGGGGGACTGAAGCTTTCTTT
NA | TRBJ1-4 | NA | TRBV18 | CASSPGDGGTGEKLFF | TGTGCCAGCTCACCAGGAGATGGTGGAACGGGAGAAAAACTGTTTTTT
once | TRBJ1-3 | NA | TRBV5-1 | CASSLVAGVPGNTIYF | TGCGCCAGCAGCTTGGTGGCCGGGGTACCTGGAAACACCATATATTTT
NA | TRBJ2-3 | NA | TRBV27 | CASSNTDTQYF | TGTGCCAGCAGCAACACAGATACGCAGTATTTT
NA | TRBJ1-2 | TRBD1 | TRBV4-1 | CASSQVGRQGGSFNF | TGCGCCAGCAGCCAAGTGGGGAGACAGGGAGGCTCCTTTAACTTC
NA | TRBJ2-3 | TRBD1 | TRBV7-8 | CASSLGGQGWDTQYF | TGTGCCAGCAGCTTAGGGGGACAGGGGTGGGATACGCAGTATTTT
NA | TRBJ1-2 | TRBD1 | TRBV12-3/TRBV12-4 | CASSWDSSGYTF | TGTGCCAGCAGTTGGGACAGTTCGGGCTACACCTTC
NA | TRBJ2-5 | NA | TRBV5-1 | CASSLGGSETQYF | TGCGCCAGCAGCTTAGGGGGTTCAGAGACCCAGTACTTC
NA | TRBJ1-3 | TRBD1 | TRBV4-1 | CASSQEGTAGNTIYF | TGCGCCAGCAGCCAAGAGGGGACAGCTGGAAACACCATATATTTT
NA | TRBJ2-5 | NA | TRBV5-1 | CASARGVQETQYF | TGCGCCAGCGCCCGCGGGGTACAAGAGACCCAGTACTTC
NA | TRBJ1-1 | NA | TRBV3-1/TRBV3-2 | CASSHPSRNTEAFF | TGTGCCAGCAGCCATCCCTCCAGGAACACTGAAGCTTTCTTT
once | TRBJ1-1 | NA | TRBV3-1/TRBV3-2 | CASSSQQAAPRSEAFF | TGTGCCAGCAGCAGTCAACAGGCGGCCCCACGCTCTGAAGCTTTCTTT
NA | TRBJ1-3 | NA | TRBV30 | CAWRLRGDLGNTIYF | TGTGCCTGGAGGCTTCGAGGAGATCTTGGAAACACCATATATTTT
NA | TRBJ2-5 | TRBD2 | TRBV28 | CASSPPPSGGVGETQYF | TGTGCCAGCAGTCCCCCGCCTAGCGGGGGGGTTGGAGAGACCCAGTACTTC
NA | TRBJ2-3 | NA | TRBV7-6 | CASSSRELGTDTQYF | TGTGCCAGCAGCTCAAGGGAGCTCGGCACAGATACGCAGTATTTT
NA | TRBJ1-2 | TRBD1 | TRBV19 | CATTRTGTFDYGYTF | TGTGCCACAACAAGGACAGGGACGTTTGACTATGGCTACACCTTC
few | TRBJ2-5 | TRBD2 | TRBV28 | CASSEGPSGGIQETQYF | TGTGCCAGCAGTGAGGGCCCTAGCGGGGGGATCCAAGAGACCCAGTACTTC
NA | TRBJ2-1 | NA | TRBV28 | CASSFGIESEQFF | TGTGCCAGCAGTTTCGGGATAGAGAGTGAGCAGTTCTTC
NA | TRBJ1-1 | NA | TRBV23-1 | CASSPRGNTEAFF | TGCGCCAGCAGTCCGCGGGGGAACACTGAAGCTTTCTTT
NA | TRBJ1-2 | NA | TRBV3-1/TRBV3-2 | CASSEGSGDYGYTF | TGTGCCAGCAGCGAGGGTTCAGGGGACTATGGCTACACCTTC
NA | TRBJ2-3 | NA | TRBV5-1 | CASSLAGDKTDTQYF | TGCGCCAGCAGCTTGGCCGGGGACAAGACAGATACGCAGTATTTT
NA | TRBJ1-6 | NA | TRBV28 | CASSLWASRSSPLHF | TGTGCCAGCAGTTTATGGGCTTCCCGGAGTTCACCCCTCCACTTT
NA | TRBJ2-1 | TRBD2 | TRBV10-1 | CASSDGGRAPNEQFF | TGCGCCAGCAGTGACGGCGGGAGGGCCCCCAATGAGCAGTTCTTC